Here is one T cell receptor beta chain with its context. Its antigen is unknown. Drawing of blood for sampling happened at baseline, at cycle 4 day 1, and at cycle 7 day 1. Some clones are missing from TCRdb's copy, which holds only in-frame ones; the method was immunoSEQ multiplex PCR. The sample records just over 90,000 clones, approximately 94% being singletons. This sample was included in a study of OX40 agonist ivuxolimab in advanced cancers. Study at large: Subjects had a mean age of approximately 60 years, with a range of about 20 to 85; more than 75% were male.

The study's findings and limits: There was clonal expansion of CD4+ and CD8+ blood T cells by week 6 at 0.1 to 3.0 mg/kg.

This CDR3 contains 16 residues. V shed 3 bases, J shed 10 bases, and the junction held 12 bases outside the gene matches. The germline V gene encodes CDR1 LGHNA and CDR2 YNFKEQ. Sequenced here: CD4+ or CD8+ T cells sorted from blood, sampled in a trial of the OX40 agonist ivuxolimab. This TCR derives from an adult with an advanced solid tumor such as melanoma, head and neck, liver or kidney cancer. The chain employs TRBV4-2 and TRBJ1-6, with 7 bases matching TRBD1. The CDR3 DNA follows: TGTGCCAGCAGCCAGGGATCTAGACAGGGCAACTCACCCCTCCACTTT. As protein: CASSQGSRQGNSPLHF.